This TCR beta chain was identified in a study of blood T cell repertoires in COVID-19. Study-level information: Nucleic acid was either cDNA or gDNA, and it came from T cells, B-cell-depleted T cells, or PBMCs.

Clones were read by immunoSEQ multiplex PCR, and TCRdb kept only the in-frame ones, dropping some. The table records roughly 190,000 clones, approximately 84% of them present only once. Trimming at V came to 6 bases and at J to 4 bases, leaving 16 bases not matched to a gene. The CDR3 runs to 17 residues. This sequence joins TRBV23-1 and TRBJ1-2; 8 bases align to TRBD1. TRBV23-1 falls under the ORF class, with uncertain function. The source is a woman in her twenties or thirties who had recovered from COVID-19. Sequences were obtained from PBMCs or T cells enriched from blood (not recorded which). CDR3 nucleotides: TGCGCCAGCAGGGCTGGCAGGGGGCGCGTGTCTCCCTATGGCTACACCTTC. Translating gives CASRAGRGRVSPYGYTF.